The present entry profiles one T cell receptor beta chain with its context. Its antigen is unknown. Profiling relied on immunoSEQ multiplex PCR, and the TCRdb table lists in-frame clones only, not all of them. The sample includes around 60,000 clones, roughly nine tenths of them seen just once. This specimen belongs to a study of cytomegalovirus exposure and HLA in healthy donors. Study-wide background: The same platform as the roughly 670 first-cohort repertoires was used for the 130 or so validation repertoires, a later analysis reported.

Unmatched junction bases numbered 22, after V lost 1 base and J lost 7 bases. The CDR3 covers 19 residues. The germline CDR1 and CDR2 sequences are GTSNPN and SVGIG (reference sequence). The study's findings and limits: In vitro confirmation showed a few CMV-associated chains to be CMV antigen specific. TCR beta chains numbering some 160 were designated cytomegalovirus-associated.

The chain combines TRBV30 with TRBJ1-1; 9 bases agree with TRBD1. The sequence came from a man younger than 35 in good health and CMV-seronegative. The source material was PBMCs. The CDR3 DNA reads TGTGCCTGGAGTGGTAAGGGACAGGGTAGTTGGCCAAGTCAGAATGAAGCTTTCTTT. Encoded protein: CAWSGKGQGSWPSQNEAFF.